One sample yielded the 3 T cell receptor beta chains listed below, sequenced in a study of tumor and adjacent non-tumor tissue in lung cancer. Three rounds of nested PCR, following a modified ARM-PCR protocol, produced the TCRbeta library. TCRdb redid the calling of the multiplex PCR reads with MiXCR, one entry per CDR3 protein. The table has under 150,000 distinct CDR3 sequences, 66% seen once. The template was RNA from unsorted bulk tissue. The sample consisted of lung tumor tissue. These receptors originate from a young man with non-small cell lung cancer.

In the case of this clonotype: Sequence at one end of the junction differs from germline and may be a read error. The DNA for the CDR3 is TGCAGTGCCGGGGCAGATATGAACACTGAAGCTCTCTTT. It codes for CSAGADMNTEALF. The V call is TRBV20-1, the J call TRBJ1-1, with a possible D match to TRBD1 (5 bases). The CDR3 is 13 amino acids. The germline CDR1 and CDR2 sequences are DFQATT and SNEGSKA (reference sequence).

About this clonotype: It may be a read error: a sequence one base away is much more abundant. CDR3 DNA sequence: TGTGCCAGCAGTAGGGGGGTGCACACTGAAGCTTTCTTT. It specifies CASSRGVHTEAFF. V and J are TRBV6-1 and TRBJ1-1; TRBD1 might be the D (6 bases). The CDR3 covers 13 residues. Germline loops: CDR1 MNHNS, CDR2 SASEGT. Trimming removed 5 bases from V and 3 bases from J, with 10 bases in between.

J is TRBJ2-7 and V is TRBV11-2; no clear D. The ends were cut back, 7 bases at V and 2 bases at J, with 15 bases in the middle. The CDR3 totals 14 residues. Germline V CDR1 and CDR2: SGHAT, FQNNGV. DNA of the CDR3: TGTGCCAGCATTTTAACGGACGCTGCCTACGAGCAGTACTTC. The encoded protein is CASILTDAAYEQYF.